This T cell receptor beta chain came from a study of blood T cell repertoires in COVID-19 (dated by TCRdb to the early 2020s). Regarding the complete study: Samples covering the acute and convalescent phases of COVID-19 were provided by collaborators in the United States, Italy and Spain. The material from the prospective study consisted of cDNA or gDNA derived from T cells, B-cell-depleted T cells, or PBMCs. Deeply sampled blood TCRbeta repertoires from subjects exposed to, actively infected with, or recovered from COVID-19 were included in the dataset. A freely available public database, intended as a resource for researchers studying the immune response to SARS-CoV-2, is where the repertoires were released. The samples were drawn from the first 160 participants of the ongoing ImmuneRACE study and from 1,254 subjects provided by 6 global collaborators. A de-identified subject ID, COVID-19 status, age in years and sex were almost always included in the sample metadata. Where available, HLA class I and class II types were obtained from metadata supplied by the sample provider rather than from assay-based typing.

A second Seattle source provided samples from volunteer blood donors who had recovered from COVID-19. Each collaborating institution followed its own protocols to collect whole blood in K2EDTA tubes. For TCRbeta analysis, collaborators shipped samples as frozen whole blood, isolated PBMCs, or DNA extracted from either of those sample types. Broader findings and caveats from the paper: The quantity of clinical and demographic metadata differed by source and by participant and was supplied without curation.

CDR1 SQVTM and CDR2 ANQGSEA are derived from the germline V gene. From cysteine to phenylalanine, the CDR3 is 17 amino acids long. Just the 51-base CDR3 DNA is kept, in frame starting at base 1. After removal of 6 bases from V and 4 bases from J, the junction retains 18 bases not matched to a gene. Comment on this clone: It lacks a known antigen. The sample holds no much larger clone one base away, and base qualities are not on file.

TCRbeta CDR3 regions were amplified from genomic DNA by means of the immunoSEQ Assay, a bias-controlled multiplex PCR. The original methods were these. The number of nucleated cells in each sample was estimated by amplification of reference gene primers within the assay. Sequence reads were collapsed and filtered to measure the absolute abundance of every unique TCRbeta CDR3 rearrangement. For each sample, productive Simpson clonality was calculated by taking the square root of Simpson's diversity index across productive rearrangements. The table was pulled from immuneACCESS by TCRdb, which kept in-frame rearrangements only. Such tables lose some clones; where checked, under half of the loss comes from unresolved V genes, and the rest has no known cause. The DNA gave D and trimming, while V, J and clone size come from that table. Across this sample there are over 150,000 clones, with approximately 90% seen only once. The ten most abundant clones make up 0.88% of the sample.

This clonotype originated in a woman younger than 30 who had recovered from COVID-19. In this chain, TRBV29-1 is recombined with TRBJ1-2, with TRBD1 matching 9 junction bases. Material: peripheral blood. DNA sequence: TGCAGCGTCGACCCCCGGGACAGGGACCTCTTTGGCTATGGCTACACCTTC. The translation is CSVDPRDRDLFGYGYTF. Joined to the reference TRBV29-1 and TRBJ1-2 proteins, this CDR3 gives the full variable domain: SAVISQKPSRDICQRGTSLTIQCQVDSQVTMMFWYRQQPGQSLTLIATANQGSEATYESGFVIDKFPISRPNLTFSTLTVSNMSPEDSSIYLCSVDPRDRDLFGYGYTFGSGTRLTVV.